Below are 26 T cell receptor beta chains sequenced from a single sample in a study of OX40 agonist ivuxolimab in advanced cancers. Libraries were prepared by immunoSEQ multiplex PCR; TCRdb keeps only in-frame clonotypes and omits some of them. This sample has tens of thousands of clones, with around 78% found just once. Sequenced here: CD4+ or CD8+ T cells sorted from blood, sampled in a trial of the OX40 agonist ivuxolimab. The origin of the receptors is an adult with an advanced solid tumor such as melanoma, head and neck, liver or kidney cancer.

The gene calls are TRBV6-1 and TRBJ2-3; 9 bases match TRBD2. Germline trimming cut 2 bases from V and 1 base from J; bases unmatched to any gene: 4. Germline CDR1 is MNHNS and CDR2 is SASEGT. CDR3 length: 16 amino acids. CDR3 loop: CASSEIASGGTDTQYF. The DNA of the CDR3 is TGTGCCAGCAGTGAAATAGCTAGCGGGGGCACAGATACGCAGTATTTT.

This clone appeared a few times. Other nucleotide sequences in the sample specify the same CDR3. The rearrangement uses TRBV30 and TRBJ2-5; 14 positions match TRBD2. Germline CDR1 GTSNPN, CDR2 SVGIG (reference sequence). V trimming: 5 bases; J trimming: 7 bases; junction bases outside the gene matches: 3. This CDR3 comprises 13 residues. CDR3 sequence (DNA): TGTGCCTGGGATGGGACTAGCGGGGGGACCCAGTACTTC. It is translated as CAWDGTSGGTQYF.

The rearrangement uses TRBV7-2 and TRBJ2-5, with D uncertain. Germline values: CDR1 SGHTA, CDR2 FQGNSA. Trimming stripped 0 bases from V and 1 base from J, with 9 bases between. CDR3 length equals 15 residues. Written as DNA, the CDR3 is TGTGCCAGCAGCTTAGCGAGAGGAGCCCAAGAGACCCAGTACTTC. The encoded protein is CASSLARGAQETQYF.

The rearrangement joins TRBV7-8 to TRBJ2-3, with 10 bases that match TRBD2. The J segment lost 5 bases and the V segment lost 5 bases, leaving 22 bases of the junction unmatched. The CDR3 spans 20 residues. CDR1 SGHVS and CDR2 FQNEAQ come from the germline V gene. The CDR3 loop is CASSGGWIAGGRGVEDTQYF. The CDR3 nucleotides read TGTGCCAGCAGCGGAGGGTGGATAGCGGGGGGCCGGGGGGTTGAAGATACGCAGTATTTT.

V gene TRBV2 combines with J gene TRBJ2-3; D not certain. CDR1 is SNHLY and CDR2 is FYNNEI in the germline V gene. Trimming took off 6 bases at V and 2 bases at J, with 9 bases between the two ends. This CDR3 has 13 amino acids. The chain's CDR3 is CASRSGSTDTQYF. The CDR3 DNA follows: TGTGCCAGCAGGTCGGGCTCCACAGATACGCAGTATTTT.

The chain is built from TRBV13 and TRBJ2-3, with D perhaps TRBD1 (6 bases). This CDR3 region has 14 residues. Trimming left V 3 bases short and J 6 bases short, with 13 bases between. Germline CDR1 and CDR2: PRHDT and FYEKMQ (reference sequence). The CDR3 sequence: CASSFQRGSDTQYF. In DNA, the CDR3 is TGTGCCAGCAGCTTTCAGAGGGGGTCGGATACGCAGTATTTT.

The chain combines TRBV5-6 with TRBJ1-6; unclear D gene. The CDR3 covers 13 residues. Germline V CDR1 and CDR2: SGHDT, YYEEEE. Trimming cost V 0 bases and J 5 bases, with 3 bases left between them. CDR3 amino acids: CASSLDHNSPLHF. The CDR3 DNA follows: TGTGCCAGCAGCTTGGACCATAATTCACCCCTCCACTTT. Using reference TRBV5-6 and TRBJ1-6 for the parts outside the CDR3, the full variable domain is DAGVTQSPTHLIKTRGQQVTLRCSPKSGHDTVSWYQQALGQGPQFIFQYYEEEERQRGNFPDRFSGHQFPNYSSELNVNALLLGDSALYLCASSLDHNSPLHFGNGTRLTVT.

The V call is TRBV5-5, the J call TRBJ2-2, with unresolved D. Trimming took 5 bases from V and 6 from J, leaving 8 bases between them. This CDR3 has 12 amino acids. CDR1 is SGHKS, CDR2 YYEKEE, per germline (reference sequence). The CDR3 loop is CASRQIPGELFF. CDR3 sequence (DNA): TGTGCCAGCAGACAGATCCCCGGGGAGCTGTTTTTT.

The chain recombines TRBV5-1 with TRBJ2-7, with 7 nucleotides matching TRBD1. After removal of 2 bases from V and 6 bases from J, the junction contained 8 bases not matched to a gene. CDR1 SGHRS and CDR2 YFSETQ come from the germline V gene. The CDR3 is made up of 14 amino acids. CDR3 loop: CASSLPGQQGEQYF. Here the CDR3 DNA reads TGCGCCAGCAGCTTACCGGGACAGCAAGGCGAGCAGTACTTC.

This chain connects TRBV4-1 to TRBJ2-5, with 11 bases matching TRBD2. CDR1 is MGHRA and CDR2 is YSYEKL in the germline V gene. The CDR3 spans 17 residues. J gave up 1 base and V 1 base, and 5 bases lay outside the gene matches. CDR3 in amino acids: CASSQAGTSGAQETQYF. The CDR3 DNA reads TGCGCCAGCAGCCAAGCCGGGACTAGCGGAGCCCAAGAGACCCAGTACTTC.

This clone is a singleton in its sample. One end of the junction varies from germline; a read error may be responsible. The chain combines TRBV7-9 with TRBJ1-2, with D hard to call. Germline CDR1 SEHNR, CDR2 FQNEAQ (reference sequence). The CDR3 totals 13 residues. As DNA, the CDR3 is TGTGCCAGCAGCCCCCCCGTTTGGGTGGGTTTAGCCTTC. Its protein is CASSPPVWVGLAF. The full variable domain, completed using reference TRBV7-9 and TRBJ1-2, is DTGVSQNPRHKITKRGQNVTFRCDPISEHNRLYWYRQTLGQGPEFLTYFQNEAQLEKSRLLSDRFSAERPKGSFSTLEIQRTEQGDSAMYLCASSPPVWVGLAFGSGTRLTVV.

In this sample, this clone turned up a few times. The chain carries TRBV7-9 and TRBJ1-5; no reliable D call. Trimming removed 1 base from V and 4 bases from J, with 8 bases in between. Germline loops: CDR1 SEHNR, CDR2 FQNEAQ (reference sequence). The CDR3 is made up of 14 amino acids. CDR3 sequence: CASSLGAENQPQHF. The CDR3 nucleotides are TGTGCCAGCAGCTTAGGAGCGGAGAATCAGCCCCAGCATTTT.

This chain joins TRBV7-2 and TRBJ2-7, with D perhaps TRBD2 (6 bases). Trimming took 1 base from V and 6 from J, leaving 13 bases between them. This CDR3 has 14 amino acids. Germline loops: CDR1 SGHTA, CDR2 FQGNSA. In DNA form, the CDR3 reads TGTGCCAGCAGCTTAGAGCGTATGGGGGGCGAGCAGTACTTC. Translated, it gives CASSLERMGGEQYF.

In its sample, this clone was seen a few times. This chain connects TRBV19 to TRBJ1-2, with D perhaps TRBD1 (5 bases). This CDR3 contains 12 residues. From germline, CDR1 is LNHDA and CDR2 SQIVND (reference sequence). Trimming pared 9 bases from V and 7 bases from J, leaving 15 bases between. The chain's CDR3 is CASHGGYGGYTF. CDR3 bases: TGTGCCAGCCACGGGGGATACGGTGGCTACACCTTC.

In its sample, this clone was seen once. V and J are TRBV2 and TRBJ2-5; 10 positions match TRBD1. Germline lookup yields CDR1 SNHLY and CDR2 FYNNEI. V was clipped by 5 bases and J by 4 bases; unmatched bases: 7. There are 15 residues in the CDR3. The CDR3 DNA sequence: TGTGCCAGCAGTCAAACGGGACAGGGGAGAGAGACCCAGTACTTC. This translates into CASSQTGQGRETQYF.

The chain has TRBV2 and TRBJ2-7, with 10 bases aligning to TRBD1. V gave up 8 bases and J gave up 4 bases; unmatched junction bases: 5. The germline CDR1 and CDR2 sequences are SNHLY and FYNNEI. This CDR3 spans 13 amino acids. In DNA form, the CDR3 reads TGTGCCAGCGGATGGACAGGGGGTTACGAGCAGTACTTC. It codes for CASGWTGGYEQYF. The full variable domain, its missing parts supplied by reference TRBV2 and TRBJ2-7, is EPEVTQTPSHQVTQMGQEVILRCVPISNHLYFYWYRQILGQKVEFLVSFYNNEISEKSEIFDDQFSVERPDGSNFTLKIRSTKLEDSAMYFCASGWTGGYEQYFGPGTRLTVT.

The chain joins TRBV7-7 to TRBJ2-1; 10 positions match TRBD1. CDR3 size: 14 residues. CDR1 and CDR2 (germline): SSHAT, FNYEAQ (reference sequence). The V gene end was trimmed by 3 bases and the J gene end by 7 bases; junction bases not matched to a gene: 3. The CDR3 DNA follows: TGTGCCAGCAGCTTGGGGGGACAGGGGAATGAGCAGTTCTTC. This gives the protein CASSLGGQGNEQFF.

This clone has just a few counts. This CDR3 is CASSKQGYGYTF. CDR3 sequence (DNA): TGTGCCAGCAGTAAACAGGGCTATGGCTACACCTTC. V and J are TRBV6-5 and TRBJ1-2, with D perhaps matching TRBD1 (6 bases). The germline gives CDR1 MNHEY, CDR2 SVGAGI. The V and J ends lost 5 bases and 4 bases respectively, with 8 bases between them. This CDR3 contains 12 residues.

The rearrangement uses TRBV7-9 and TRBJ2-1; D possibly corresponds to TRBD1 (5 bases). Trimming removed 0 bases at V and 10 bases at J, with 19 bases between. The CDR3 extends over 16 amino acids. Germline CDR1 SEHNR, CDR2 FQNEAQ (reference sequence). In DNA form, the CDR3 reads TGTGCCAGCAGCTTAGCGTCGACAGTCCGCCCATGGGAGCAGTTCTTC. Its translation: CASSLASTVRPWEQFF.

The V and J genes are TRBV10-3 and TRBJ2-1; 9 nucleotides align to TRBD1. The CDR3 extends over 15 amino acids. Per germline, CDR1 ENHRY and CDR2 SYGVKD. V lost 7 bases, J lost 3 bases, and 7 bases stayed unmatched. The CDR3: CAIMGGQGLYNEQFF. The CDR3 DNA follows: TGTGCCATCATGGGAGGACAGGGGCTCTACAATGAGCAGTTCTTC.

This chain links TRBV6-5 with TRBJ1-1; D might be TRBD1 (6 bases). Germline V lookup: CDR1 MNHEY, CDR2 SVGAGI. The length of the CDR3 is 15 residues. V was pared by 5 bases and J by 5 bases, with 18 bases between. The CDR3 DNA reads TGTGCCAGCAGTCCCGCCGGTCGGGGGGCAACTGAAGCTTTCTTT. Its translation is CASSPAGRGATEAFF.

The chain carries TRBV4-3 and TRBJ2-7; 7 bases agree with TRBD1. Germline V gene lookup returns CDR1 LGHNA and CDR2 YSLEER. V dropped 4 bases and J dropped 2; count of bases not matched to a gene: 5. The CDR3 loop spans 14 amino acids. CDR3 residues: CASSPGTATYEQYF. The CDR3 nucleotides are TGCGCCAGCAGCCCTGGGACAGCCACCTACGAGCAGTACTTC.

This clone was recorded a few times. The J gene is TRBJ1-1, the V gene TRBV10-3, with D unresolved. The ends were cut back, 3 bases at V and 3 bases at J, with 11 bases in the middle. Germline assignment: CDR1 ENHRY and CDR2 SYGVKD. The CDR3 length is 14 residues. CDR3 loop: CAISEWVGDTEAFF. The CDR3 region has the DNA TGTGCCATCAGTGAATGGGTCGGGGACACTGAAGCTTTCTTT.

The chain has TRBV18 and TRBJ1-2, with D perhaps matching TRBD1 (6 bases). Per germline, CDR1 KGHSH and CDR2 LQKENI. V was trimmed by 3 bases and J by 4 bases, leaving 15 bases between them. The CDR3 consists of 15 residues. The CDR3 region is CASSPPRTVTYGYTF. Here the CDR3 DNA reads TGTGCCAGCTCACCCCCCCGGACAGTAACCTATGGCTACACCTTC.

This clone was seen once. The V and J genes are TRBV5-8 and TRBJ2-7; D is unresolved. Germline CDR1 and CDR2: SGHTS and YDEGEE. V gave up 1 base and J gave up 0 bases, with 8 bases separating them. The CDR3 length is 14 residues. In DNA form, the CDR3 reads TGTGCCAGCAGCTTGAGAGGAAACTCCTACGAGCAGTACTTC. This sequence encodes CASSLRGNSYEQYF. Supplemented by reference TRBV5-8 and TRBJ2-7, the full variable domain reads EAGVTQSPTHLIKTRGQQATLRCSPISGHTSVYWYQQALGLGLQFLLWYDEGEERNRGNFPPRFSGRQFPNYSSELNVNALELEDSALYLCASSLRGNSYEQYFGPGTRLTVT.

This chain links TRBV19 with TRBJ1-6; D is undetermined. Trimming stripped 6 bases from V and 5 bases from J, with 14 bases between. The CDR3 runs 15 residues. The germline gives CDR1 LNHDA, CDR2 SQIVND (reference sequence). CDR3 protein: CASSMRRKNNSPLHF. In DNA form, the CDR3 reads TGTGCCAGTAGCATGCGGCGGAAGAATAATTCACCCCTCCACTTT.